Detailed here is one T cell receptor (beta chain). In the authors' methods: By means of reference gene primer amplification, nucleated cell counts were estimated. Profiling relied on immunoSEQ multiplex PCR, and the TCRdb table lists in-frame clones only, not all of them. The DNA gave D and trimming, while V, J and clone size come from that table. The table lists over 85,000 clones, about nine tenths of them singletons. Germline V gene data show CDR1 as LGHDT and CDR2 as YNNKEL (reference sequence). V was trimmed by 3 bases and J by 0 bases, leaving 6 bases between them. This CDR3 has 14 amino acids. This sample was included in a study of blood T cell repertoires in COVID-19. Study in general: Samples representing acute and convalescent COVID-19 were sourced from the United States, Italy and Spain. The analysed material was cDNA or gDNA that came from T cells, B-cell-depleted T cells, or PBMCs.

The chain recombines TRBV3-1 (or the pseudogene TRBV3-2) with TRBJ1-3; tentatively, D is TRBD1 (5 bases). Sequencing input: peripheral blood. The clonotype was recovered from a male donor with acute or convalescent COVID-19. The CDR3 DNA is TGTGCCAGCAGCCAGGGGGGCTCTGGAAACACCATATATTTT. Protein: CASSQGGSGNTIYF.